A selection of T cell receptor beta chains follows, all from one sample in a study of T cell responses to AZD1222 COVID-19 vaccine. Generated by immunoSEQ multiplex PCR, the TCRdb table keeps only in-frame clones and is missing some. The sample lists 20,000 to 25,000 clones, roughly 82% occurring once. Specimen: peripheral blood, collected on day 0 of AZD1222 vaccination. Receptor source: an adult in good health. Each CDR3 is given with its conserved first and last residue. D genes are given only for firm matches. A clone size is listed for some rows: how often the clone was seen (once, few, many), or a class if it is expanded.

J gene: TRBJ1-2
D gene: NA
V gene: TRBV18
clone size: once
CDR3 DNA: TGTGCCAGCTCACCCAGCAGTACTAACTATGGCTACACCTTC
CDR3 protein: CASSPSSTNYGYTF

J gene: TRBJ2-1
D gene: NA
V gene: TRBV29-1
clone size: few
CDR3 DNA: TGCAGCGCCCGTGTGGCCGGCAATGAGCAGTTCTTC
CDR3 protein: CSARVAGNEQFF

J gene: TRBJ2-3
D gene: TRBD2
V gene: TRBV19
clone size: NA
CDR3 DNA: TGTGCCACGAGCCTAGCGGAACTTAACACAGATACGCAGTATTTT
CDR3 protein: CATSLAELNTDTQYF

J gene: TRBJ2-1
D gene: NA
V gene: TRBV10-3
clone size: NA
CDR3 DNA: TGTGCCATCAGTGAGTCCATGAGTAATAGCTCCTACAATGAGCAGTTCTTC
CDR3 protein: CAISESMSNSSYNEQFF

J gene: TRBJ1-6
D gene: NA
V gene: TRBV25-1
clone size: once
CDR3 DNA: TGTGCCAGCAGTGATCTGGGCTATTCACCCCTCCACTTT
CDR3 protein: CASSDLGYSPLHF

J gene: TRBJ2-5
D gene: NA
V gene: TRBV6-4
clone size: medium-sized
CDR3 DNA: TGTGCCAAATCCCTGGGCATGGAGCGAGGTACACAAGAGACCCAGTACTTC
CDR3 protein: CAKSLGMERGTQETQYF

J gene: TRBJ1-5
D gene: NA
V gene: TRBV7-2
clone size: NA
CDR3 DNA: TGTGCCAGCAGCCCCGAGTGGTTGGATCAGCCCCAGCATTTT
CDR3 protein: CASSPEWLDQPQHF

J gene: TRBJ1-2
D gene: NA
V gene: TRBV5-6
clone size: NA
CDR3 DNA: TGTGCCAGCAGCTTGTTCCGGACAAGAATCTATGGCTACACCTTC
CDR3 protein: CASSLFRTRIYGYTF

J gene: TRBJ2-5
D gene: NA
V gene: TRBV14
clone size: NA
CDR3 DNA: TGTGCCAGCAGCCATGACTGGGGGGGCCGAGAGACCCAGTACTTC
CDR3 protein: CASSHDWGGRETQYF

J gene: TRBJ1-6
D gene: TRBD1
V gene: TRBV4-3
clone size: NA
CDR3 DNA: TGCGCCAGCAGCCAAGACTGGGACAACAGGGGTAGGGATTCACCCCTCCACTTT
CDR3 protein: CASSQDWDNRGRDSPLHF

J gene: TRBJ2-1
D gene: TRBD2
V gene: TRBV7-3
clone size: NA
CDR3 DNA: TGTGCCAGCAGCAAACGGACTAGCGGGATGAATGAGCAGTTCTTC
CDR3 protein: CASSKRTSGMNEQFF

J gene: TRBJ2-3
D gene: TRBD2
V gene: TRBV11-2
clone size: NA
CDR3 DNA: TGTGCCAGCTACACGGGAGGGCTAAGCACAGATACGCAGTATTTT
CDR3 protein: CASYTGGLSTDTQYF

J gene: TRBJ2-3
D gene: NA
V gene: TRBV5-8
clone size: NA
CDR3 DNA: TGTGCCAGCAGCGGGTTTGTTCTACATACGCAGTATTTT
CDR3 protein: CASSGFVLHTQYF

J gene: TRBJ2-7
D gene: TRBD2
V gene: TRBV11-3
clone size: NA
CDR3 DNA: TGTGCCAGCAGCCCGGGGGGGTCCGGGCTCGACGAGCAGTACTTC
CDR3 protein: CASSPGGSGLDEQYF

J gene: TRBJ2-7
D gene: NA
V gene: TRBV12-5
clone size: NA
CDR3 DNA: TGTGCTAGTGGTTCCACAGGGAGTGACGAGCAGTACTTC
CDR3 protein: CASGSTGSDEQYF

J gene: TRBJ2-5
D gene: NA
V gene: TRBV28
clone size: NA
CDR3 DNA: TGTGCCAGCAGCCCCCGGGGGTGGGGCGCAGAGACCCAGTACTTC
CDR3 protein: CASSPRGWGAETQYF

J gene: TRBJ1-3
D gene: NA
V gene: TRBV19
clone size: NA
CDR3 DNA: TGTGCCAGTAGTATCCCCCACTCTGGAAACACCATATATTTT
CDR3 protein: CASSIPHSGNTIYF

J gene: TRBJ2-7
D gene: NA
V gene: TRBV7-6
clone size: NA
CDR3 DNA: TGTGCCAGCAGCCCAGGCGGACGATCCTACGAGCAGTACTTC
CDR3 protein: CASSPGGRSYEQYF